Sequencing of this T cell receptor beta chain was carried out in a study of blood T cell repertoires in COVID-19. Across the whole study: Sources were T cells, B-cell-depleted T cells, or PBMCs; the material itself was cDNA or gDNA.

Authors' processing steps: Estimation of nucleated cell counts was performed using reference gene primer amplification. Method: immunoSEQ multiplex PCR; TCRdb's copy keeps in-frame clones and lacks some. From that table come the V and J calls and clone size; the DNA was used to work out D and trimming. The table shows hundreds of thousands of clones, with 70% to 90% occurring only once. Self-reported history from a screening survey and questionnaire set each donor's cohort. Someone with COVID-19 had been met by exposed participants within 2 weeks before study entry. Germline V gene data show CDR1 as MNHNS and CDR2 as SASEGT. V lost 1 base to trimming and J lost 1 base; unmatched junction nucleotides: 9. This CDR3 is built from 17 residues.

The chain combines TRBV6-1 with TRBJ1-1; TRBD1 matches 7 bases. Sequencing used PBMCs or T cells enriched from blood (not recorded which). The clonotype was recovered from a woman under 40 who had been exposed to COVID-19. CDR3: CASSEGRGTESNTEAFF. The CDR3 nucleotides read TGTGCCAGCAGTGAAGGAAGGGGGACAGAATCGAACACTGAAGCTTTCTTT.